The present TCR beta chain was sequenced within a study of response to subunit inactivated influenza vaccine. This clonotype has at least ten counts. What it recognizes is unknown. Germline and junction disagree at one end, which may indicate a read error. TCRdb recomputed calls from the RT-PCR reads with MiXCR, one row per CDR3 protein. Of roughly 700,000 distinct CDR3 sequences detected, 11% to 15% appear once; the ten largest clones hold 5.5% to 7%. Regarding the study as a whole: Few additional T cells are recruited per seasonal influenza vaccination, authors suggested.

This TCR came from a man between 45 and 60 years old who received an inactivated influenza vaccine. The material was PBMCs from blood, obtained around two weeks before vaccination.

The CDR3 nucleotides are TGTGCCAGCAGCTTATACGGGAGCTCCTACAATGAGCAGTTCTTC. It codes for CASSLYGSSYNEQFF. V usage is TRBV5-1 and J usage is TRBJ2-1; a possible D gene is TRBD2 (6 bases). CDR1 SGHRS and CDR2 YFSETQ come from the germline V gene. The CDR3 consists of 15 residues.